The present T cell receptor beta chain was sequenced within a study of human versus mouse CDR3 diversity and MHC coevolution. In the study overall: Reported immunoSEQ sensitivity was one in 200,000 T cells, with reduced amplification bias.

Sorting isolated naive CD4 T cells lacking CD45RO and expressing CD62L. Study outcomes and limitations: Humans had the largest estimated TCR beta repertoire, 1.5 million to 2 million clonotypes. The lowest clonal inequality scores came from two of three human donors.

Method: immunoSEQ multiplex PCR; TCRdb's copy keeps in-frame clones and lacks some. The sample comprises more than 55,000 clones, 90% to 95% of which are singletons, and approximately 19% rests with the top ten. V was pared by 3 bases and J by 8 bases, with 7 bases of the junction left unmatched. CDR3 size: 15 residues. Per the germline V gene, CDR1 is MNHEY and CDR2 is SVGAGI. Comment on this clone: Its antigen is undetermined.

This rearrangement joins TRBV6-5 to TRBJ1-3; 10 bases fit TRBD1. The receptor comes from a person in their 60s in good health. Specimen: naive CD4+ T cells from blood. Described subset: CD45RO-negative CD62L-positive naive CD4 T cells. CDR3 coding DNA: TGTGCCAGCAGTTATGGGACAGGGGTCGGGGACACCATATATTTT. It is translated as CASSYGTGVGDTIYF.